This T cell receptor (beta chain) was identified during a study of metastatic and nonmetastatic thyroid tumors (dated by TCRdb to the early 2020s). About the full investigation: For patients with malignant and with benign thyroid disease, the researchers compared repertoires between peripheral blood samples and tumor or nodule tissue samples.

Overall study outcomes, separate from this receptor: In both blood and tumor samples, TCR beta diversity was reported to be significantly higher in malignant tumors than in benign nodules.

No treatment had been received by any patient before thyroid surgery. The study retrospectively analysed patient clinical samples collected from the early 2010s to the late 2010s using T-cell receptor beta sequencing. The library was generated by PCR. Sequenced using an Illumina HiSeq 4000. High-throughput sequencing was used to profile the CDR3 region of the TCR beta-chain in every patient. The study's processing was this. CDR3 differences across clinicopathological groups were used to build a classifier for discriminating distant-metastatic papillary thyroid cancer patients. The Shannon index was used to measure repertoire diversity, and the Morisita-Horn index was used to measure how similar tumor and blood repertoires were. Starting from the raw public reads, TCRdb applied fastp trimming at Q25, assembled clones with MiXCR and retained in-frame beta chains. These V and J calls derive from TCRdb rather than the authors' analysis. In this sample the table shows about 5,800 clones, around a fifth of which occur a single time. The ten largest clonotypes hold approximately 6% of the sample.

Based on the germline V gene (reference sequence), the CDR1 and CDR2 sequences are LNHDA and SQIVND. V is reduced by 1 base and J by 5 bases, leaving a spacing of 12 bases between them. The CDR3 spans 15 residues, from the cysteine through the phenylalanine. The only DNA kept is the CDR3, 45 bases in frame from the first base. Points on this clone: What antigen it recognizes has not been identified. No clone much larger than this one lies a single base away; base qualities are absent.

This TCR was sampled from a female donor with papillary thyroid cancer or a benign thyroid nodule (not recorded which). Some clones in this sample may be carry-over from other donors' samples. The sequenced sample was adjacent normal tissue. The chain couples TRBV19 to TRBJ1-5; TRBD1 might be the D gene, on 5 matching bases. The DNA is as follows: TGTGCCAGTAGTATAGTAAGTGGAGGGGATCAGCCCCAGCATTTT. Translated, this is CASSIVSGGDQPQHF.